This TCR beta chain was obtained from a study of T cell changes during pregnancy in multiple sclerosis. Here immunoSEQ multiplex PCR was the method, and the copy in TCRdb shows in-frame clones only, minus some. The table shows about 60,000 clones, with around 90% occurring only once. This CDR3 is built from 13 residues. Germline values: CDR1 SGHRS, CDR2 YFSETQ. Trimming took off 0 bases at V and 5 bases at J, with 7 bases between the two ends. This sequence joins TRBV5-1 and TRBJ2-3; D gene ambiguous. Specimen: peripheral blood, collected in the second trimester of pregnancy. The sequence was collected from a female donor with multiple sclerosis, enrolled in a pregnancy study. The DNA of the CDR3 is TGCGCCAGCAGCTTGGCCAGCGTAGATACGCAGTATTTT. Its translation is CASSLASVDTQYF.